The clone carrying this TCR beta chain was recorded a few times. What it recognizes is unknown. Germline V lookup: CDR1 KGHDR, CDR2 SFDVKD. Trimming took off 3 bases at V and 4 bases at J, with 14 bases between the two ends. This CDR3 region has 15 residues. With constant-segment primers, 5'RACE yielded cDNA libraries of TCR alpha and TCR beta that carried sample barcodes and UMIs. TCRdb reprocessed the 5' RACE reads via MiXCR and lists one record per CDR3 protein. The sample carries about 180,000 distinct CDR3 sequences, around 15% recorded once. This entry is derived from a study of T-cell memory formation after mild COVID-19. Background on the study: TCR clusters mostly belonged to single donors. Findings and limits, study-wide: The appearance of some responding clones in pre-infection memory suggested that cross-reactive memory joined. A balance of CD4 and CD8 characterized clones contracting day 15 to 85, whereas later expanders leaned CD4+.

The chain joins TRBV24-1 to TRBJ1-2; D might be TRBD1 (5 bases). The specimen sequenced was PBMCs or a T cell subset sorted from them (not recorded which). The receptor comes from an adult woman who had mild COVID-19 (a few samples of this study predate the infection). Cell type and time point are not known. This chain's CDR3 is CATSDGGLRSYGYTF. The CDR3 DNA reads TGTGCCACCAGTGATGGGGGACTCCGGTCCTATGGCTACACCTTC.